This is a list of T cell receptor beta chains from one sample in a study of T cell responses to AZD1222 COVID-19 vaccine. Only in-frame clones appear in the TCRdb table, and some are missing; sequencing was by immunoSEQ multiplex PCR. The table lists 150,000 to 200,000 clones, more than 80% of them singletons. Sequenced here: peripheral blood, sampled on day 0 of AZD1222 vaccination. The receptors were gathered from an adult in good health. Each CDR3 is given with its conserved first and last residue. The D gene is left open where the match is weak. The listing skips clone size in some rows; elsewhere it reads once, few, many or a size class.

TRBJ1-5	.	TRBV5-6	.	TGTGCCAGCAGCTTGGGGGGGACCAATCAGCCCCAGCATTTT	CASSLGGTNQPQHF
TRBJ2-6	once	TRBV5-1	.	TGCGCCAGCAGCTTGGCGGGATCTACTGGGGCCAACGTCCTGACTTTC	CASSLAGSTGANVLTF
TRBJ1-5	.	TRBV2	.	TGTGCCAGCAGTCCAGGGTTGGGCAATCAGCCCCAGCATTTT	CASSPGLGNQPQHF
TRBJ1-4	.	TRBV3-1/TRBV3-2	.	TGTGCCAGCAGCCAACAGGGTACTAATGAAAAACTGTTTTTT	CASSQQGTNEKLFF
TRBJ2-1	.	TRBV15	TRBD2	TGTGCCACCAGCAGAGGAAGTAGCGGGACATACAATGAGCAGTTCTTC	CATSRGSSGTYNEQFF
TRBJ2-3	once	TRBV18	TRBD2	TGTGCCAGCTCACCACAGGGACTAGCGGTCACAGATACGCAGTATTTT	CASSPQGLAVTDTQYF
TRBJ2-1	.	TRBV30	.	TGTGCCTGGACGGGGGACCGTAGCTCCTACAATGAGCAGTTCTTC	CAWTGDRSSYNEQFF
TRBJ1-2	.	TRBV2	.	TGTGCCAGCAGTGAAGCGCTCGGCCTTCAGGGCTACACCTTC	CASSEALGLQGYTF
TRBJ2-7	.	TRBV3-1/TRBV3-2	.	TGTGCCAGCAGCCTAAATTCAGGGTCCTACGAGCAGTACTTC	CASSLNSGSYEQYF
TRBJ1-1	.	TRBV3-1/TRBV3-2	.	TGTGCCAGCAGCCAAGAACGATTGGTGAACACTGAAGCTTTCTTT	CASSQERLVNTEAFF
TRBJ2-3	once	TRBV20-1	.	TGCAGTGCTAGAGATCTGGATACGCAGTATTTT	CSARDLDTQYF
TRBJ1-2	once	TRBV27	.	TGTGCCAGCAGTTTATCCGGGACCGCCGGCGGCTACACCTTC	CASSLSGTAGGYTF
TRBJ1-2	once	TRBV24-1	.	TGTGCCACCAGTACAGGGAGCTACTATGGCTACACCTTC	CATSTGSYYGYTF
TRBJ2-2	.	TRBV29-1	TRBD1	TGCAGCGTGGACAGGGGGCGCGCCGGGGAGCTGTTTTTT	CSVDRGRAGELFF
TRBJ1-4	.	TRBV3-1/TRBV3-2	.	TGTGCCAGCAGCCTGGGACGGCCCGGAGGTGAAAAACTGTTTTTT	CASSLGRPGGEKLFF
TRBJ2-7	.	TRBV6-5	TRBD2	TGTGCCAGCGGACTAGCGATAACCTACGAGCAGTACTTC	CASGLAITYEQYF
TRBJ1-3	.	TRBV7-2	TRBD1	TGTGCCAGCAGCGCCGAGGGGGCCGGGGACACCATATATTTT	CASSAEGAGDTIYF
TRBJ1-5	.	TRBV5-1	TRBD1	TGCGCCAGCAGCCTGGGACAGGGGGAACAGCCCCAGCATTTT	CASSLGQGEQPQHF
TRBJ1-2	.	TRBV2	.	TGTGCCAGCAGTGAATTTGTCGGCGGCGCTAACTATGGCTACACCTTC	CASSEFVGGANYGYTF
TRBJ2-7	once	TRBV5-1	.	TGCGCCAGCAGCTTCCAGCGACTAGGAGAGAGCGAGCAGTACTTC	CASSFQRLGESEQYF
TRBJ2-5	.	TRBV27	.	TGTGCCAGCAGTTTAGGAGGTTACAAACAAGAGACCCAGTACTTC	CASSLGGYKQETQYF
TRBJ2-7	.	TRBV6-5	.	TGTGCCAGCAGTTACGATTACGTCTCCTACGAGCAGTACTTC	CASSYDYVSYEQYF
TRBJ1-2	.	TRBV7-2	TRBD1	TGTGCCAGCAGCTCCCGGACAGGGGGCGCCGACTATGGCTACACCTTC	CASSSRTGGADYGYTF
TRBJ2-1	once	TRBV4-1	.	TGCGCCAGCAGCCAAGATAGAGGGGCTTCATGGGAGCAGTTCTTC	CASSQDRGASWEQFF
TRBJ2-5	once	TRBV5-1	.	TGCGCCAGCAGCTTGGAGGGGGAGACCCAGTACTTC	CASSLEGETQYF
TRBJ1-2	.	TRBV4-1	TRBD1	TGCGCCAGCAGCCAAGACAGGGGGCGCGACTATGGCTACACCTTC	CASSQDRGRDYGYTF
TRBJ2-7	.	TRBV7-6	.	TGTGCCAGCAGCTTAGCGGGGGCCAGCCACGAGCAGTACTTC	CASSLAGASHEQYF
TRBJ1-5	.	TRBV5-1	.	TGCGCCAGCAGCCCAGACAGCTATAGCAATCAGCCCCAGCATTTT	CASSPDSYSNQPQHF
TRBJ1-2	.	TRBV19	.	TGTGCCCTTAGAACTAACTATGGCTACACCTTC	CALRTNYGYTF
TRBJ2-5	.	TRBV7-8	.	TGTGCCAGCAGCTTAATTACTCCCCAAGAGACCCAGTACTTC	CASSLITPQETQYF
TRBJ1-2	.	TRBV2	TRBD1	TGTGCCAGCACCGGACAGGGGGCAAGCTCTCCTTATGGCTACACCTTC	CASTGQGASSPYGYTF
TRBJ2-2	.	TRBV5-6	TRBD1	TGTGCCAGCAGCCTCTCGGACAGGGGTTGGTCCGGGGAGCTGTTTTTT	CASSLSDRGWSGELFF
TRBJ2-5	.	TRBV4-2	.	TGTGCCAGCAGCCCCGGACAGGGTATTGTGGGCGGGAGATCATCGACGGAGACCCAGTACTTC	CASSPGQGIVGGRSSTETQYF
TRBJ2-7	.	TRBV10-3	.	TGTGCCATCAGTGTCGAGGATTCCAGCTACGAGCAGTACTTC	CAISVEDSSYEQYF
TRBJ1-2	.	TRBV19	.	TGTGCCAGTTTTAAGGGGTACTATGGCTACACCTTC	CASFKGYYGYTF
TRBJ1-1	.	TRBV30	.	TGTGCCTGGAGACAGGACACTGAAGCTTTCTTT	CAWRQDTEAFF
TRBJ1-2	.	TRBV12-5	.	TGTGCTAGTGGTTTCTCTCTAGAAGGGGTGTATGGCTACACCTTC	CASGFSLEGVYGYTF
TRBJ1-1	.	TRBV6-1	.	TGTGCCAGCAGTGAATGGTCAGCTCTGAACACTGAAGCTTTCTTT	CASSEWSALNTEAFF
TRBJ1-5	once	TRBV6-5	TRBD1	TGTGCCAGCGGAAGGACAGGGGGAAATCAGCCCCAGCATTTT	CASGRTGGNQPQHF
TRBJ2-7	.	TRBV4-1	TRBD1	TGCGCCAGCAGCCACGTTGGGACAGTCGAGCAGTACTTC	CASSHVGTVEQYF
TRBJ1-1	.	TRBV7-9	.	TGTGCCAGCAGCGAACCACTCCTCGGGGTGAACACTGAAGCTTTCTTT	CASSEPLLGVNTEAFF
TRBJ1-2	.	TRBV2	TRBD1	TGTGCCAGCAGGGGACAGACTCCCTATGGCTACACCTTC	CASRGQTPYGYTF
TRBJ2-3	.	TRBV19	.	TGTGCCAGTAGTATAGGCCCGGGACTTGGCACAGATACGCAGTATTTT	CASSIGPGLGTDTQYF
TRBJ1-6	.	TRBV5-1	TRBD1	TGCGCCAGCAGCTCCGGACAGGGGGATGGATCACCCCTCCACTTT	CASSSGQGDGSPLHF
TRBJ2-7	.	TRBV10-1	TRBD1	TGCGCCAGCAGTGCCGCCGGGACAGGGTGGTACGAGCAGTACTTC	CASSAAGTGWYEQYF
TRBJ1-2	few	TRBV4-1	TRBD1	TGCGCCAGCAGCCAAGCGACAGGGCTCTATGGCTACACCTTC	CASSQATGLYGYTF
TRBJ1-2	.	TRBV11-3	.	TGTGCCAGCAGCTCCAGTCTTTGGAGCCTGAACGAAGAAGGTTATGGCTACACCTTC	CASSSSLWSLNEEGYGYTF
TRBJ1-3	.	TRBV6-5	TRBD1	TGTGCCAGCAGGTACAGGGGTAACTCTGGAAACACCATATATTTT	CASRYRGNSGNTIYF
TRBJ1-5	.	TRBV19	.	TGTGCCAGTAGCCTTCCAGGGCACGGGCAGCCCCAGCATTTT	CASSLPGHGQPQHF
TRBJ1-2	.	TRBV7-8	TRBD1	TGTGCCAGCAGCTTAGTGACAGGGCCGGCCTATGGCTACACCTTC	CASSLVTGPAYGYTF
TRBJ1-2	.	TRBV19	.	TGTGCCAGTAACCAAATTCCGGCGGGGGTAGGCTACACCTTC	CASNQIPAGVGYTF
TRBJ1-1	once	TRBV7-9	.	TGTGCCAGCAGCTCCGGGGGGGTTGAAGCTTTCTTT	CASSSGGVEAFF
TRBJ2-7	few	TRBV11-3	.	TGTGCCAGCAGCTTCGTGGCCGGCGAGCAGTACTTC	CASSFVAGEQYF
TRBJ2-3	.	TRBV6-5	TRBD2	TGTGCCAGCAGCCTGACTAGCAATCGTAAAGCGCAGTATTTT	CASSLTSNRKAQYF
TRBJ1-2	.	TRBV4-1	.	TGCGCCAGCAGCCAGACACAGAGTTCTAACTATGGCTACACCTTC	CASSQTQSSNYGYTF
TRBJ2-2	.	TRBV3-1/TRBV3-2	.	TGTGCCAGCAGCCAAGACGGGAGAAGCGGGGAGCTGTTTTTT	CASSQDGRSGELFF
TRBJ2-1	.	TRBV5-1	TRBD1	TGCGCCAGCAGCTTGGCCGGACAGGGCTACAATGAGCAGTTCTTC	CASSLAGQGYNEQFF